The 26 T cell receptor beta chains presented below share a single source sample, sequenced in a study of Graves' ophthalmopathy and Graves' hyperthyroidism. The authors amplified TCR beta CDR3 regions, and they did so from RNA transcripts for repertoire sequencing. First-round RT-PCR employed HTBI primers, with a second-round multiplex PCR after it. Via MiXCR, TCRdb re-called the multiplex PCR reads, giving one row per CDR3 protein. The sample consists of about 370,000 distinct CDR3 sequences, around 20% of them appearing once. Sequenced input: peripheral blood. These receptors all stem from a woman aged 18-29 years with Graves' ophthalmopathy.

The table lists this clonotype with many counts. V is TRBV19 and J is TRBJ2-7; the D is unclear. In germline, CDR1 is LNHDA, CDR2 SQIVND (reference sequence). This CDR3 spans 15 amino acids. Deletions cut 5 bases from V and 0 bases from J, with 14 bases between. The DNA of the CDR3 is TGTGCCAGTAGTCGGGCCCACGGAAGCTCCTACGAGCAGTACTTC. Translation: CASSRAHGSSYEQYF.

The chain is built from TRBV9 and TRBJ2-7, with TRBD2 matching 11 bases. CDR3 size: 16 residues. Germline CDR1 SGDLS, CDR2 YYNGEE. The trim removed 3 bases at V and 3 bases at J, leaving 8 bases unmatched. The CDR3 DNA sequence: TGTGCCAGCAGCGGGGGCAGGACTAGCGGGCACTACGAGCAGTACTTC. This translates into CASSGGRTSGHYEQYF.

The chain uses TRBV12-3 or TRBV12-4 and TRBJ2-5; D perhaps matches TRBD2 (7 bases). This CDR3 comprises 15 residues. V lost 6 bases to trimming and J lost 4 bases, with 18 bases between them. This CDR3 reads CASRRGGAGRETQYF. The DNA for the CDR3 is TGTGCCAGCAGAAGGGGGGGAGCGGGAAGAGAGACCCAGTACTTC.

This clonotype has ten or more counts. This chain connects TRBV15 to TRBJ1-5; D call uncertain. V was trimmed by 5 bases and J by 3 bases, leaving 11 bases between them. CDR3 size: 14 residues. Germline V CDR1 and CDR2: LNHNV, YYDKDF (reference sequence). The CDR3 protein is CATSEDEVNQPQHF. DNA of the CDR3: TGTGCCACCAGCGAAGATGAGGTCAATCAGCCCCAGCATTTT.

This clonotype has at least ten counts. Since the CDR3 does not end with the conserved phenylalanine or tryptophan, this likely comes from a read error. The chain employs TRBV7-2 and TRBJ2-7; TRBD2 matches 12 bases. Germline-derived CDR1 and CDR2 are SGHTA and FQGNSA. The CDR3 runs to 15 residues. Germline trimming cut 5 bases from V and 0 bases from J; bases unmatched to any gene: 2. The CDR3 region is CASSGLAGTSYEQYI. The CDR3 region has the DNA TGTGCCAGCAGCGGACTAGCGGGGACCTCCTACGAGCAGTACATC.

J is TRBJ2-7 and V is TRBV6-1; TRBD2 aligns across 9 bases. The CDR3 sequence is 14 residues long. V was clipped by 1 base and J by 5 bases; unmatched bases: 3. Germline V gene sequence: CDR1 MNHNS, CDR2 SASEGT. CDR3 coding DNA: TGTGCCAGCAGTGAAGTGGGACTAGCCCACGAGCAGTACTTC. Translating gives CASSEVGLAHEQYF.

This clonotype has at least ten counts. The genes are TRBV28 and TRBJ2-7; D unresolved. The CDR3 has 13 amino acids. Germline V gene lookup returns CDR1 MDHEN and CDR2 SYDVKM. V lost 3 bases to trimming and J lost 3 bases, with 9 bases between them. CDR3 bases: TGTGCCAGCAGTTTGCTAGTGAACTACGAGCAGTACTTC. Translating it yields CASSLLVNYEQYF.

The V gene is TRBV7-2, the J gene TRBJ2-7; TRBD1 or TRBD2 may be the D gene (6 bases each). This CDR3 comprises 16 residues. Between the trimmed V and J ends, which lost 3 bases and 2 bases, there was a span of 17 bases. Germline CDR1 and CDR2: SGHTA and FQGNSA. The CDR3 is CASSLRRGLKTYEQYF. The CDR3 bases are TGTGCCAGCAGCTTGCGACGGGGGCTAAAAACCTACGAGCAGTACTTC.

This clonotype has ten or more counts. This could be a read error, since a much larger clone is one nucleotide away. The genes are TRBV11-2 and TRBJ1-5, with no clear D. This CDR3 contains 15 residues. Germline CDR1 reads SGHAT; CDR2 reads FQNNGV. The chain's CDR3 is CASSLEGSSNRPQHF. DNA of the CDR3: TGTGCCAGCAGCTTAGAGGGTAGTAGCAATCGGCCCCAGCATTTT.

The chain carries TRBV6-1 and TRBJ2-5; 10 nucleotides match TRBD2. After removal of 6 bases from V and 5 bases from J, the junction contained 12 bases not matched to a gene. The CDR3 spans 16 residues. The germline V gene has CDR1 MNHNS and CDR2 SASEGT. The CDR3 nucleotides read TGTGCCAGCAGGGACACGACCGGGACTAGCGAGGAGACCCAGTACTTC. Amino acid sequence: CASRDTTGTSEETQYF.

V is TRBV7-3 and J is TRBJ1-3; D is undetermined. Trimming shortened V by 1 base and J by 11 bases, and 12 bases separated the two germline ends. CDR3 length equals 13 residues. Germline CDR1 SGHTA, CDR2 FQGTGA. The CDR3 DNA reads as TGTGCCAGCAGCTTAAACCCCGGGGTGCCCATATATTTT. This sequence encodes CASSLNPGVPIYF.

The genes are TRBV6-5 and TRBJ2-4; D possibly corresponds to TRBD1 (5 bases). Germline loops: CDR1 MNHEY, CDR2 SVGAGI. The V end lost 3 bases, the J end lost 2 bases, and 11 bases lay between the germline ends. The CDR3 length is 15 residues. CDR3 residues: CASSYNSGSKNIQYF. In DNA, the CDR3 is TGTGCCAGCAGTTATAATTCAGGGTCCAAAAACATTCAGTACTTC.

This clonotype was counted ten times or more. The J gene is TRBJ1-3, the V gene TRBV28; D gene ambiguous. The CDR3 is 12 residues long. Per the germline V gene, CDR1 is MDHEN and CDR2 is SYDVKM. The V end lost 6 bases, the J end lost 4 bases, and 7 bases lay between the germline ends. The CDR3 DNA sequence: TGTGCCAGCAGGGAGACAGGAAACACCATATATTTT. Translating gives CASRETGNTIYF.

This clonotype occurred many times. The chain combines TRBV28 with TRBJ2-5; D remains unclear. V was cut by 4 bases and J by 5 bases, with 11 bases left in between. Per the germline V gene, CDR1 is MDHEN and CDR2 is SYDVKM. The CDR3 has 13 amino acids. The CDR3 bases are TGTGCCAGCAGTTCCCAGGTTCGGGAGACCCAGTACTTC. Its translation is CASSSQVRETQYF.

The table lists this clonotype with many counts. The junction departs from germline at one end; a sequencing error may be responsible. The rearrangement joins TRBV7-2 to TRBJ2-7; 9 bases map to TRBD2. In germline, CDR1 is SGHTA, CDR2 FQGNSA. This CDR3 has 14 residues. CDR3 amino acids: CASSQWTSDYEQCF. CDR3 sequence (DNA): TGTGCCAGCAGCCAATGGACTAGCGACTACGAGCAGTGCTTC.

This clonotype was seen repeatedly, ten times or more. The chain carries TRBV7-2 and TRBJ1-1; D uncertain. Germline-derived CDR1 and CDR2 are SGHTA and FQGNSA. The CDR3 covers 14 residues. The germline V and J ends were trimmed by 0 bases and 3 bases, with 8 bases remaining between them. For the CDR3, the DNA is TGTGCCAGCAGCTTAGCGTTTTCGGACACTGAAGCTTTCTTT. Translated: CASSLAFSDTEAFF.

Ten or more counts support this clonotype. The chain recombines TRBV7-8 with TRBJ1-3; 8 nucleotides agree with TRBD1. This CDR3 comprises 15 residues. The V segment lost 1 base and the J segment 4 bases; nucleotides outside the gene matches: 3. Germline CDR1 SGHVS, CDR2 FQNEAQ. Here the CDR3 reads CASSLGQGSGNTIYF. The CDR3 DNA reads TGTGCCAGCAGCTTAGGACAGGGGAGCGGAAACACCATATATTTT.

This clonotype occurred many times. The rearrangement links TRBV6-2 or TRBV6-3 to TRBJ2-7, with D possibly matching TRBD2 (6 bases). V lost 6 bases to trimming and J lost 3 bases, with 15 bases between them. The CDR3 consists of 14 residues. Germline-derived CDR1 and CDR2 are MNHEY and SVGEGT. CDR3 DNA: TGTGCCAGCAGACCGGGACTGATCTTCTACGAGCAGTACTTC. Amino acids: CASRPGLIFYEQYF.

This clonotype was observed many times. The DNA of the CDR3 is TGTGCCAGCAGTTACCGGGGGGGCCTGTTGGAGACCCAGTACTTC. This translates into CASSYRGGLLETQYF. The genes are TRBV6-2 or TRBV6-3 and TRBJ2-5; 8 positions agree with TRBD2. CDR1 and CDR2 (germline): MNHEY, SVGEGT. Trimming cost V 2 bases and J 5 bases; bases outside gene matches: 7. CDR3 length: 15 amino acids.

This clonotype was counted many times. The DNA for the CDR3 is TGTGCCAGCACTACAGGGTACTCCTACGAGCAGTACTTC. It translates to CASTTGYSYEQYF. The chain carries TRBV28 and TRBJ2-7; D is possibly TRBD1 (6 bases). Germline values: CDR1 MDHEN, CDR2 SYDVKM. Deletions cut 7 bases from V and 0 bases from J, with 10 bases between. The length of the CDR3 is 13 residues.

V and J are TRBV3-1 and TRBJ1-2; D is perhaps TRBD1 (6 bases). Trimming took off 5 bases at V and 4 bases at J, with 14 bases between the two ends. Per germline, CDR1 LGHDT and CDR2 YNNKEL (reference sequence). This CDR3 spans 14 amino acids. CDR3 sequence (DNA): TGTGCCAGCAGCATCCCGGGGGCCGTCTATGGCTACACCTTC. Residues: CASSIPGAVYGYTF.

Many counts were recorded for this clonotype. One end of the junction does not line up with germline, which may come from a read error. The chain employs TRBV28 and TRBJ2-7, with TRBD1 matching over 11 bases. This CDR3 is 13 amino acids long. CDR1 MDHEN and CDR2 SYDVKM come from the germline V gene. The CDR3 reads CTSRTGTGGEQYF. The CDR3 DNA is TGTACCAGCAGAACCGGGACAGGGGGCGAGCAGTACTTC.

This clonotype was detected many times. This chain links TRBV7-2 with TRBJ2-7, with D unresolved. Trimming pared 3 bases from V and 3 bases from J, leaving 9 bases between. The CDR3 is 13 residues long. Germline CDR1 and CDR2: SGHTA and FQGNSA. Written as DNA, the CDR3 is TGTGCCAGCAGCTTTTCGCTGTACTACGAGCAGTACTTC. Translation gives CASSFSLYYEQYF.

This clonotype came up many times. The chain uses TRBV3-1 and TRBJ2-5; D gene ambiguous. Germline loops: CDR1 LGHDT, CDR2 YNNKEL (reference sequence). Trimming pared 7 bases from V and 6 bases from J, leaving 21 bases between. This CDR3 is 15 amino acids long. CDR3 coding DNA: TGTGCCAGCACCCCTTGTGATAGAAAAGAAAAGACCCAGTACTTC. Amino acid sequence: CASTPCDRKEKTQYF.

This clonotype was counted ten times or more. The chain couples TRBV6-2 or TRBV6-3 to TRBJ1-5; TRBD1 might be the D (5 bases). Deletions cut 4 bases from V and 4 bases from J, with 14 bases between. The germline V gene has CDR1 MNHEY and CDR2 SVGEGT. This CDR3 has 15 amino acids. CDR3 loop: CASSWGKGSNQPQHF. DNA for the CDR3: TGTGCCAGCAGTTGGGGGAAGGGCTCTAATCAGCCCCAGCATTTT.

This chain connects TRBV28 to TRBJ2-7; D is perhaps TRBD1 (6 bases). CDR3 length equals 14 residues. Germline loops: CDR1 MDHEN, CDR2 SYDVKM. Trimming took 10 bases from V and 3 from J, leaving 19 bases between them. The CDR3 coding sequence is TGTGCCACCAGCCCCGGGACACCTCTCTACGAGCAGTACTTC. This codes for CATSPGTPLYEQYF.